The 21 T cell receptor beta chains below all came from one sample that was sequenced in a study of low-dose radiotherapy and immunotherapy resistance in tumors. The sample's time point: before trial treatment. TRAV- and TRBV-specific primers, spanning alpha and beta chains, primed first-strand cDNA. TCR amplification involved about 21 PCR cycles with a constant-region primer and V-primer adapter. TCRdb re-analysed the reads in MiXCR, keeping a single row per CDR3 protein. The data show about 82,000 distinct CDR3 sequences, with about 20% seen just once and about 5.9% held by the top ten. Sample: PBMCs, taken before treatment. The origin of the receptors is a male donor with prostate cancer.

This clonotype came up many times. V is TRBV28 and J is TRBJ2-3; no clear D. This CDR3 spans 13 amino acids. The germline V gene encodes CDR1 MDHEN and CDR2 SYDVKM. Trimming removed 4 bases at V and 2 bases at J, with 7 bases between. The DNA for the CDR3 is TGTGCCAGCAGTTCCTTCCCCACAGATACGCAGTATTTT. Translated: CASSSFPTDTQYF.

This clonotype was observed many times. The V gene is TRBV29-1, the J gene TRBJ1-1; D perhaps matches TRBD1 (6 bases). Per germline, CDR1 SQVTM and CDR2 ANQGSEA. This CDR3 contains 14 residues. Trimming shortened V by 2 bases and J by 0 bases, and 10 bases separated the two germline ends. In nucleotides, the CDR3 is TGCAGCGTTGAAACAGGGTGGGTGAACACTGAAGCTTTCTTT. Translating it yields CSVETGWVNTEAFF.

This clonotype came up many times. The chain combines TRBV19 with TRBJ2-3; TRBD1 matches 12 bases. Trimming took 7 bases from V and 4 from J; bases not matched to a gene: 6. The CDR3 runs 15 residues. Germline loops: CDR1 LNHDA, CDR2 SQIVND (reference sequence). The CDR3 coding sequence is TGTGCCAGTATGCCGGGACAGGGGGCCTCAGATACGCAGTATTTT. It encodes CASMPGQGASDTQYF.

This clonotype was seen repeatedly, ten times or more. V usage is TRBV6-6 and J usage is TRBJ1-5, with 7 bases matching TRBD1. V trimming: 5 bases; J trimming: 5 bases; junction bases outside the gene matches: 3. CDR1 is MNHNY and CDR2 is SVGAGI in the germline V gene (reference sequence). This CDR3 comprises 13 residues. CDR3 sequence: CASSATGDQPQHF. For the CDR3, the DNA is TGTGCCAGCAGTGCTACAGGGGATCAGCCCCAGCATTTT.

This clonotype was counted at least ten times. The chain couples TRBV7-3 to TRBJ2-1; D might be TRBD2 (5 bases). With 5 bases removed from V and 5 bases from J, the gap between germline ends came to 16 bases. This CDR3 has 15 amino acids. Per germline, CDR1 SGHTA and CDR2 FQGTGA. CDR3 bases: TGTGCCAGCAGCCCAAATGTCCTAGCACACAATGAGCAGTTCTTC. Translated: CASSPNVLAHNEQFF.

This clonotype was counted many times. V gene TRBV28 combines with J gene TRBJ2-6; D gene ambiguous. Trimming pared 1 base from V and 4 bases from J, leaving 5 bases between. Germline V lookup: CDR1 MDHEN, CDR2 SYDVKM. The CDR3 sequence is 14 residues long. The CDR3 coding sequence is TGTGCCAGCAGTTTATCCGACGGGGCCAACGTCCTGACTTTC. Amino acid sequence: CASSLSDGANVLTF.

This clonotype was counted ten times or more. The rearrangement joins TRBV5-1 to TRBJ2-7; the D gene is possibly TRBD1 (6 bases). Trimming pared 2 bases from V and 3 bases from J, leaving 12 bases between. Germline loops: CDR1 SGHRS, CDR2 YFSETQ. The CDR3 has 14 residues. The CDR3 reads CASSLATGYYEQYF. The CDR3 DNA reads TGCGCCAGCAGCTTAGCGACAGGTTACTACGAGCAGTACTTC.

This clonotype was seen many times. The chain is built from TRBV20-1 and TRBJ1-5; 10 nucleotides agree with TRBD1. From germline, CDR1 is DFQATT and CDR2 SNEGSKA (reference sequence). Trimming at V came to 6 bases and at J to 2 bases, leaving 4 bases not matched to a gene. The CDR3 is made up of 14 amino acids. The CDR3: CSAKTGGGNQPQHF. The DNA for the CDR3 is TGCAGTGCCAAGACAGGGGGCGGCAATCAGCCCCAGCATTTT.

This clonotype appeared many times. V gene TRBV7-8 combines with J gene TRBJ2-5; 12 bases are shared with TRBD2. The CDR3 has 18 amino acids. Trimming cost V 1 base and J 5 bases; bases outside gene matches: 11. The germline V gene encodes CDR1 SGHVS and CDR2 FQNEAQ. The CDR3 bases are TGTGCCAGCAGCTTAGTGGCTAGCGGGGGGGCGGTTGGGGAGACCCAGTACTTC. Translated: CASSLVASGGAVGETQYF.

The table lists this clonotype with many counts. The CDR3 loop is CASSHGTSGIYEQYF. The CDR3, as DNA: TGCGCCAGCAGCCACGGGACTAGCGGGATCTACGAGCAGTACTTC. The rearrangement uses TRBV5-1 and TRBJ2-7, with 13 positions matching TRBD2. Germline CDR1 SGHRS, CDR2 YFSETQ. This CDR3 has 15 amino acids. J was trimmed by 3 bases and V by 4 bases; bases with no gene match: 4. Drawing the rest from reference TRBV5-1 and TRBJ2-7, the complete variable domain is KAGVTQTPRYLIKTRGQQVTLSCSPISGHRSVSWYQQTPGQGLQFLFEYFSETQRNKGNFPGRFSGRQFSNSRSEMNVSTLELGDSALYLCASSHGTSGIYEQYFGPGTRLTVT.

This clonotype was counted a few times. The genes are TRBV6-2 or TRBV6-3 and TRBJ1-4, with D unclear. Per the germline V gene, CDR1 is MNHEY and CDR2 is SVGEGT. The CDR3 extends over 14 amino acids. Trimming took 6 bases from V and 6 from J, leaving 14 bases between them. This chain's CDR3 is CASSSWGSDEKLFF. The CDR3 nucleotides are TGTGCCAGCAGCTCCTGGGGATCAGATGAAAAACTGTTTTTT.

This clonotype was found many times. One end of the junction varies from germline; a read error may be responsible. The V and J genes are TRBV2 and TRBJ2-4, with 11 bases aligning to TRBD2. Germline CDR1 SNHLY, CDR2 FYNNEI. The CDR3 extends over 18 amino acids. The CDR3 DNA reads as TGTGCCAGCAGCGAAGGTGGTAGCGGGGGGGCAGTTGGGGGCATTCAGTACTTC. It translates to CASSEGGSGGAVGGIQYF.

In this sample, this clonotype turned up many times. The rearrangement joins TRBV28 to TRBJ1-1, with a tentative D call TRBD1 (6 bases). This CDR3 has 15 residues. Looked up from germline, CDR1 is MDHEN and CDR2 is SYDVKM. The V end lost 5 bases, the J end lost 3 bases, and 16 bases lay between the germline ends. The CDR3 spells CASSHYRVQDTEAFF. The CDR3 DNA follows: TGTGCCAGCAGTCACTACAGGGTTCAGGACACTGAAGCTTTCTTT.

This clonotype was counted at least ten times. The gene calls are TRBV11-3 and TRBJ2-1, with no clear D. Germline V gene data show CDR1 as SGHNT and CDR2 as YENEEA. V shed 1 base and J shed 5 bases, with 6 bases lying between them. The CDR3 sequence is 13 residues long. CDR3 sequence: CASSLGRNNEQFF. In nucleotides, the CDR3 is TGTGCCAGCAGCTTAGGACGGAACAATGAGCAGTTCTTC. Combining the CDR3 with reference TRBV11-3 and TRBJ2-1 gives the whole variable domain EAGVVQSPRYKIIEKKQPVAFWCNPISGHNTLYWYLQNLGQGPELLIRYENEEAVDDSQLPKDRFSAERLKGVDSTLKIQPAELGDSAVYLCASSLGRNNEQFFGPGTRLTVL.

A word on this clonotype: With only one base between it and a far larger clone, this is likely a read error. The chain couples TRBV18 to TRBJ2-1, with 7 bases identical to TRBD2. J lost 10 bases, V lost 6 bases, and 6 bases had no gene match. This CDR3 is 12 amino acids long. CDR1 is KGHSH and CDR2 is LQKENI in the germline V gene. CDR3 coding DNA: TGTGCCAGCTCGAACGGGGGGTCCGAGCAGTTCTTC. This encodes CASSNGGSEQFF.

This clonotype was found many times. This rearrangement joins TRBV19 to TRBJ2-5; D tentatively fits TRBD1 or TRBD2 (5 bases each). CDR3 size: 13 residues. The germline V gene encodes CDR1 LNHDA and CDR2 SQIVND (reference sequence). V lost 5 bases, J lost 4 bases, and 11 bases lay in between. CDR3 DNA: TGTGCCAGTAGTGAGGGGCCGGGAGAGACCCAGTACTTC. It encodes CASSEGPGETQYF.

This clonotype appeared many times. The chain links TRBV9 to TRBJ1-2, with D unresolved. The CDR3 extends over 14 amino acids. Germline V gene lookup returns CDR1 SGDLS and CDR2 YYNGEE. V lost 0 bases to trimming and J lost 6 bases, with 12 bases between them. For the CDR3, the DNA is TGTGCCAGCAGCGTAGCGGCGGGTCTGAATGGCTACACCTTC. Protein sequence: CASSVAAGLNGYTF.

Notes on this clonotype: A read error may account for a junction end that differs from germline. The J gene is TRBJ1-1, the V gene TRBV28; D remains unclear. Germline CDR1 and CDR2: MDHEN and SYDVKM. CDR3 size: 16 residues. The DNA for the CDR3 is TGTGTCAGCAGTTCGTTTCCTCCGGACTTGAACACTGAAGCTTTCTTT. Its translation is CVSSSFPPDLNTEAFF.

This clonotype was seen at least ten times. V usage is TRBV29-1 and J usage is TRBJ1-1; 9 nucleotides line up with TRBD1. CDR3 length: 17 residues. Germline CDR1 reads SQVTM; CDR2 reads ANQGSEA. The trim removed 4 bases at V and 7 bases at J, leaving 19 bases unmatched. CDR3 loop: CSVVRYRQGGIVIEAFF. The CDR3 DNA follows: TGCAGCGTTGTTCGGTATCGACAGGGGGGGATCGTAATTGAAGCTTTCTTT. Drawing the rest from reference TRBV29-1 and TRBJ1-1, the complete variable domain is SAVISQKPSRDICQRGTSLTIQCQVDSQVTMMFWYRQQPGQSLTLIATANQGSEATYESGFVIDKFPISRPNLTFSTLTVSNMSPEDSSIYLCSVVRYRQGGIVIEAFFGQGTRLTVV.

This rearrangement joins TRBV6-2 or TRBV6-3 to TRBJ2-1; no firm D call. The CDR3 length is 13 residues. Germline V gene data show CDR1 as MNHEY and CDR2 as SVGEGT. Trimming removed 8 bases from V and 0 bases from J, with 8 bases in between. The CDR3 DNA sequence: TGTGCCAGCGGGGATAGCTCCTACAATGAGCAGTTCTTC. Amino acids: CASGDSSYNEQFF.

This clonotype has at least ten counts. The J gene is TRBJ2-7, the V gene TRBV20-1; D is uncertain. V was trimmed by 3 bases and J by 2 bases, leaving 11 bases between them. Germline values: CDR1 DFQATT, CDR2 SNEGSKA (reference sequence). The CDR3 is 13 amino acids. The CDR3 loop reads CSASPTDPYEQYF. Here the CDR3 DNA reads TGCAGTGCTAGCCCCACGGATCCCTACGAGCAGTACTTC.